The next 24 T cell receptor beta chains were all read from a single sample in a study of vaccination and CD4 T cells after COVID-19. These receptors have no identified antigens. Once obtained from cultured CD4+ T cells, the DNA was sequenced using the Oncomine TCR Beta short-read assay. TCRdb re-analysed the PCR reads in MiXCR, keeping a single row per CDR3 protein. The profile shows tens of thousands of distinct CDR3 sequences, roughly 58% of them singletons. The treatment: approximately nine-day PBMC culture with coronavirus spike peptide pools or control peptides (ViraFEST assay). The sequenced sample consisted of CD4+ T cells from blood, cultured in vitro. The receptors stem from a human donor who had recovered from COVID-19.

V usage is TRBV12-3 or TRBV12-4 and J usage is TRBJ1-5; a possible D gene is TRBD1 (5 bases). This CDR3 spans 15 amino acids. Trimming took 1 base from V and 3 from J, leaving 10 bases between them. For the CDR3, the DNA is TGTGCCAGCAGTTTAGGGGACCGGGCCAATCAGCCCCAGCATTTT. Residues: CASSLGDRANQPQHF.

The genes are TRBV7-3 and TRBJ1-1; D remains unclear. V shed 2 bases and J shed 1 base, with 5 bases lying between them. Germline V gene sequence: CDR1 SGHTA, CDR2 FQGTGA. This CDR3 is 13 amino acids long. The CDR3 reads CASSLVRNTEAFF. The DNA for the CDR3 is TGTGCCAGCAGCTTAGTGAGGAACACTGAAGCTTTCTTT.

This chain connects TRBV5-1 to TRBJ1-1; weak D call: TRBD1 (5 bases). The CDR3 runs to 15 residues. In germline, CDR1 is SGHRS, CDR2 YFSETQ. Between the trimmed V and J ends, which lost 0 bases and 4 bases, there was a span of 13 bases. CDR3 nucleotide sequence: TGCGCCAGCAGCTTGGGGGGTGGGGGTCGCACTGAAGCTTTCTTT. Its translation is CASSLGGGGRTEAFF. Full variable domain (rest looked up from reference TRBV5-1 and TRBJ1-1): KAGVTQTPRYLIKTRGQQVTLSCSPISGHRSVSWYQQTPGQGLQFLFEYFSETQRNKGNFPGRFSGRQFSNSRSEMNVSTLELGDSALYLCASSLGGGGRTEAFFGQGTRLTVV.

This clonotype was seen only a few times. This chain joins TRBV7-2 and TRBJ1-2; a possible D gene is TRBD1 (6 bases). The CDR3 runs to 15 residues. The germline V gene has CDR1 SGHTA and CDR2 FQGNSA. Trimming left V 7 bases short and J 2 bases short, with 17 bases between. CDR3 DNA sequence: TGTGCCAGCATCTACTCCGGGGACACCAACTATGGCTACACCTTC. Translating it yields CASIYSGDTNYGYTF.

The chain employs TRBV24-1 and TRBJ1-3; no definite D call. Germline V lookup: CDR1 KGHDR, CDR2 SFDVKD. V lost 5 bases and J 6 bases, leaving 16 bases between the germline ends. This CDR3 has 15 residues. The CDR3: CATSGLGQEENTIYF. CDR3 nucleotides: TGTGCCACCAGTGGCCTTGGGCAGGAAGAAAACACCATATATTTT.

The gene calls are TRBV19 and TRBJ1-2; D is unresolved. The germline V and J ends were trimmed by 3 bases and 10 bases, with 21 bases remaining between them. The germline CDR1 and CDR2 sequences are LNHDA and SQIVND (reference sequence). The CDR3 extends over 15 amino acids. The CDR3 loop reads CASSMFRTPLRAYTF. DNA of the CDR3: TGTGCCAGTAGTATGTTCAGGACCCCTCTCCGGGCCTACACCTTC.

V usage is TRBV7-2 and J usage is TRBJ2-1, with 9 bases matching TRBD2. V trimming: 1 base; J trimming: 2 bases; junction bases outside the gene matches: 3. The CDR3 length is 16 residues. CDR1 is SGHTA and CDR2 is FQGNSA in the germline V gene. The CDR3 sequence: CASSLVGGGAYNEQFF. CDR3 nucleotide sequence: TGTGCCAGCAGCTTAGTAGGCGGGGGGGCCTACAATGAGCAGTTCTTC.

V and J are TRBV28 and TRBJ1-2; no clear D gene. The CDR3 is made up of 15 amino acids. V was clipped by 4 bases and J by 5 bases, with 17 bases between them. CDR1 and CDR2 (germline): MDHEN, SYDVKM. This CDR3 is CASSSPGGLRYGYTF. CDR3 nucleotides: TGTGCCAGCAGTTCTCCGGGCGGCCTACGGTATGGCTACACCTTC.

This chain uses TRBV5-1 with TRBJ1-4; 7 bases match TRBD1. Germline lookup yields CDR1 SGHRS and CDR2 YFSETQ. Unmatched junction bases numbered 5, after V lost 4 bases and J lost 8 bases. This CDR3 comprises 13 residues. The CDR3 DNA sequence: TGCGCCAGCAGCACGGACAGGCGGGAAAAACTGTTTTTT. Its translation is CASSTDRREKLFF. The full variable domain, in which reference TRBV5-1 and TRBJ1-4 provide the parts outside the CDR3, is KAGVTQTPRYLIKTRGQQVTLSCSPISGHRSVSWYQQTPGQGLQFLFEYFSETQRNKGNFPGRFSGRQFSNSRSEMNVSTLELGDSALYLCASSTDRREKLFFGSGTQLSVL.

V usage is TRBV7-9 and J usage is TRBJ1-1; 7 positions match TRBD1. Germline V gene lookup returns CDR1 SEHNR and CDR2 FQNEAQ (reference sequence). The CDR3 has 14 amino acids. V shed 3 bases and J 3 bases; nucleotides not matched to a gene: 4. In DNA form, the CDR3 reads TGTGCCAGCAGCTTTAGTGGGACAGACACTGAAGCTTTCTTT. Amino acids: CASSFSGTDTEAFF.

The chain links TRBV7-2 to TRBJ1-2; D may be TRBD1 (6 bases). The CDR3 totals 13 residues. V was clipped by 5 bases and J by 6 bases, with 13 bases between them. Germline V gene lookup returns CDR1 SGHTA and CDR2 FQGNSA. The CDR3 nucleotides read TGTGCCAGCAGCCCGACAGGCCTCGATGGCTACACCTTC. Translated, it gives CASSPTGLDGYTF.

The chain has TRBV7-6 and TRBJ1-1; possibly TRBD1 for D (6 bases). V lost 5 bases and J 2 bases, leaving 15 bases between the germline ends. The CDR3 loop spans 15 amino acids. CDR1 is SGHVS and CDR2 is FNYEAQ in the germline V gene. Here the CDR3 reads CASSPRGGRNTEAFF. The DNA of the CDR3 is TGTGCCAGCAGCCCACGGGGGGGCAGAAACACTGAAGCTTTCTTT. The whole variable domain, filled in from reference TRBV7-6 and TRBJ1-1, reads GAGVSQSPRYKVTKRGQDVALRCDPISGHVSLYWYRQALGQGPEFLTYFNYEAQQDKSGLPNDRFSAERPEGSISTLTIQRTEQRDSAMYRCASSPRGGRNTEAFFGQGTRLTVV.

V gene TRBV15 combines with J gene TRBJ2-3, with D hard to call. CDR1 and CDR2 (germline): LNHNV, YYDKDF (reference sequence). The ends were cut back, 4 bases at V and 5 bases at J, with 4 bases in the middle. The CDR3 has 11 residues. The CDR3 loop is CATSTVDTQYF. Written as DNA, the CDR3 is TGTGCCACCAGCACCGTAGATACGCAGTATTTT.

The chain carries TRBV20-1 and TRBJ1-1; D ambiguous. The germline V and J ends were trimmed by 6 bases and 0 bases, with 5 bases remaining between them. Germline assignment: CDR1 DFQATT and CDR2 SNEGSKA (reference sequence). CDR3 size: 11 residues. The DNA of the CDR3 is TGCAGTGCCCCATTGAACACTGAAGCTTTCTTT. Translating it yields CSAPLNTEAFF.

This rearrangement joins TRBV7-8 to TRBJ2-3; 11 bases line up with TRBD2. The ends lost 4 bases at V and 2 bases at J; junction bases unmatched: 8. There are 17 residues in the CDR3. Germline loops: CDR1 SGHVS, CDR2 FQNEAQ. The CDR3 protein is CASSYPLAGANTDTQYF. Written as DNA, the CDR3 is TGTGCCAGCAGCTACCCACTAGCGGGGGCCAACACAGATACGCAGTATTTT.

This clonotype was observed a single time. The chain recombines TRBV5-6 with TRBJ2-7, with TRBD2 matching 7 bases. Germline loops: CDR1 SGHDT, CDR2 YYEEEE. This CDR3 has 15 residues. V dropped 3 bases and J dropped 4; count of bases not matched to a gene: 10. This CDR3 reads CASSSSSTGGYEQYF. The CDR3 coding sequence is TGTGCCAGCAGCTCCTCGTCCACGGGGGGTTACGAGCAGTACTTC.

The J gene is TRBJ2-1, the V gene TRBV6-2 or TRBV6-3; D is perhaps TRBD1 (5 bases). V dropped 0 bases and J dropped 8 bases, with 14 bases sitting between them. The CDR3 totals 15 residues. The germline V gene encodes CDR1 MNHEY and CDR2 SVGEGT. In nucleotides, the CDR3 is TGTGCCAGCAGTTACTCGATGGCCAGGGTCTATGAGCAGTTCTTC. This codes for CASSYSMARVYEQFF.

This clonotype was observed a few times. The V and J genes are TRBV27 and TRBJ2-7, with TRBD1 identical over 10 bases. Trimming removed 9 bases from V and 3 bases from J; junction bases left unmatched: 5. This CDR3 is built from 13 residues. CDR1 and CDR2 from the germline V gene are MNHEY and SMNVEV (reference sequence). In DNA form, the CDR3 reads TGTGCCAGGCCATGGGACAGGGGCTACGAGCAGTACTTC. Protein product: CARPWDRGYEQYF.

This clonotype has just a few counts. The V and J genes are TRBV11-3 and TRBJ1-1; a weak D match, TRBD1 (5 bases). CDR3 length: 14 residues. CDR1 and CDR2 from the germline V gene are SGHNT and YENEEA. Trimming left V 5 bases short and J 1 base short, with 11 bases between. DNA for the CDR3: TGTGCCAGCAGCAGACGGGACGGGAACACTGAAGCTTTCTTT. Protein: CASSRRDGNTEAFF.

The chain couples TRBV19 to TRBJ2-4; 14 bases align to TRBD2. The CDR3 extends over 15 amino acids. In germline, CDR1 is LNHDA, CDR2 SQIVND (reference sequence). Trimming cost V 6 bases and J 9 bases; bases outside gene matches: 7. The CDR3 spells CASSGTSGRRVIQYF. The CDR3 DNA follows: TGTGCCAGTAGCGGGACTAGCGGGAGACGGGTCATTCAGTACTTC.

The chain is built from TRBV29-1 and TRBJ1-1; D is unresolved. CDR3 length equals 12 residues. Between the trimmed V and J ends, which lost 4 bases and 1 base, there was a span of 7 bases. Germline-derived CDR1 and CDR2 are SQVTM and ANQGSEA. CDR3 in amino acids: CSVVPANTEAFF. In DNA, the CDR3 is TGCAGCGTTGTCCCAGCGAACACTGAAGCTTTCTTT.

This chain joins TRBV19 and TRBJ1-1; 7 bases align to TRBD1. CDR1 LNHDA and CDR2 SQIVND come from the germline V gene (reference sequence). V dropped 9 bases and J dropped 6; count of bases not matched to a gene: 16. The CDR3 is 15 residues long. DNA of the CDR3: TGTGCCAGCCGACTAGGGGGCAGGGGATGGCCTGAAGCTTTCTTT. Amino acids: CASRLGGRGWPEAFF.

Here the CDR3 reads CASSLAPGGAGKVTQYF. CDR3 coding DNA: TGTGCCAGCAGTTTGGCCCCGGGAGGGGCAGGGAAAGTGACCCAGTACTTC. The rearrangement uses TRBV12-3 or TRBV12-4 and TRBJ2-5; 8 bases map to TRBD2. V lost 3 bases to trimming and J lost 7 bases; unmatched junction nucleotides: 16. This CDR3 has 17 residues.

This clonotype has only a few counts. The V and J genes are TRBV11-3 and TRBJ2-3; D is uncertain. Trimming shortened V by 1 base and J by 4 bases, and 12 bases separated the two germline ends. Germline assignment: CDR1 SGHNT and CDR2 YENEEA. The CDR3 covers 15 residues. The CDR3 region is CASSLVTGIADTQYF. CDR3 bases: TGTGCCAGCAGCTTAGTAACTGGGATAGCAGATACGCAGTATTTT.